Given below is one TCR beta chain in context. Its antigen is still unknown. The data stem from a study of CD8 T cells in ankylosing spondylitis. Making use of molecular barcodes, quantitative 5'-RACE generated TCR beta libraries. MiXCR was run by TCRdb on the 5' RACE reads, yielding one entry per CDR3 protein. The data show about 160,000 distinct CDR3 sequences, with under 45% seen just once and roughly 15% held by the top ten. Study-wide points: What appeared characteristic of ankylosing spondylitis blood was a TCR beta motif of fewer than ten highly homologous variants.

Trimming took 10 bases from V and 2 from J, leaving 14 bases between them. Germline CDR1 reads SNHLY; CDR2 reads FYNNEI. This CDR3 is 13 amino acids long. The TCR sequence derives from a male donor with ankylosing spondylitis. The rearrangement joins TRBV2 to TRBJ1-2, with D maybe TRBD1 (6 bases). Sequenced sample: synovial fluid, either unsorted or a sorted T cell fraction (not recorded which). The CDR3 sequence: CANFPDRNYGYTF. The CDR3 DNA sequence: TGTGCCAACTTCCCGGACAGAAACTATGGCTACACCTTC.